Listed here are 15 T cell receptor beta chains from one sample, sequenced in a study of T cells in Graves' hyperthyroidism and ophthalmopathy. There were TCR beta CDR3 regions amplified from RNA transcripts. Researchers ran a first-round RT-PCR on the TCR CDR3 using the HTBI primer set. TCRdb used MiXCR to reprocess the multiplex PCR reads, holding one entry per CDR3 protein. The repertoire holds hundreds of thousands of distinct CDR3 sequences, roughly a quarter seen once, with about 11% in the top ten. The sequenced sample was blood. The receptors here all came from a woman between 25 and 40 years old with Graves' ophthalmopathy.

As concerns this clonotype: Compared with germline, one end of the junction differs, possibly owing to a read error. The chain couples TRBV12-3 or TRBV12-4 to TRBJ1-6; 9 bases are shared with TRBD1. The CDR3 is 16 residues long. The CDR3, as DNA: TGTGCCAACAGTTTATGGACAGGGGAAGGTAATTCACCCCTCCACTTT. Residues: CANSLWTGEGNSPLHF.

This clonotype was counted once. Given a much more abundant clone one base away, this may be a read error. The J gene is TRBJ2-7, the V gene TRBV20-1; TRBD2 is a possible D gene (5 bases). The V and J ends lost 1 base and 3 bases respectively, with 16 bases between them. Germline values: CDR1 DFQATT, CDR2 SNEGSKA (reference sequence). This CDR3 has 15 residues. The CDR3 sequence: CSARAGNDLGYEQYF. CDR3 bases: TGCAGTGCTAGAGCCGGGAACGATTTAGGCTACGAGCAGTACTTC.

The V call is TRBV24-1, the J call TRBJ1-1; TRBD1 aligns across 8 bases. The CDR3 spans 14 residues. The junction had 10 bases not matched to a gene; V was cut back by 3 bases and J by 11 bases. Germline CDR1 reads KGHDR; CDR2 reads SFDVKD. CDR3 residues: CATSDPSQGARAFF. CDR3 sequence (DNA): TGTGCCACCAGTGATCCTTCCCAGGGGGCGCGGGCTTTCTTT.

This clonotype was counted between two and nine times. The gene calls are TRBV6-5 and TRBJ1-3, with D possibly being TRBD1 (5 bases). The germline CDR1 and CDR2 sequences are MNHEY and SVGAGI. V shed 2 bases and J shed 0 bases, with 14 bases lying between them. The CDR3 has 17 amino acids. In DNA, the CDR3 is TGTGCCAGCAGTTACATGGGACTGGGAATCTCTGGAAACACCATATATTTT. It codes for CASSYMGLGISGNTIYF.

This clonotype was seen at least ten times. The chain recombines TRBV6-1 with TRBJ1-2; TRBD1 aligns across 7 bases. In germline, CDR1 is MNHNS, CDR2 SASEGT. J gave up 4 bases and V 6 bases, and 11 bases lay outside the gene matches. The CDR3 consists of 15 residues. CDR3 residues: CASSRPTGTAYGYTF. CDR3 bases: TGTGCCAGCAGCAGACCTACCGGGACAGCCTATGGCTACACCTTC.

This clonotype showed up just a few times. The V gene is TRBV20-1, the J gene TRBJ1-1; D remains ambiguous. CDR3 length: 12 residues. V dropped 6 bases and J dropped 4 bases, with 12 bases sitting between them. Germline V gene data show CDR1 as DFQATT and CDR2 as SNEGSKA (reference sequence). The CDR3 coding sequence is TGCAGTGCAGGGAAATTGGCCACTGAAGCTTTCTTT. The encoded protein is CSAGKLATEAFF.

This clonotype was recorded at least ten times. In DNA form, the CDR3 reads TGTGCCAGCAGTTTACCCGACAGGCAAGAATACGAGCAGTACTTC. Its translation: CASSLPDRQEYEQYF. This chain links TRBV28 with TRBJ2-7; the D gene is possibly TRBD1 (6 bases). V dropped 2 bases and J dropped 4 bases, with 15 bases sitting between them. The CDR3 runs 15 residues. From germline, CDR1 is MDHEN and CDR2 SYDVKM.

The CDR3 DNA reads TGCAGCCCCCGTAGGTCGTTGAACTATGGCTACACCTTC. Translated, it gives CSPRRSLNYGYTF. The chain combines TRBV29-1 with TRBJ1-2; no definite D call. The CDR3 covers 13 residues. V lost 8 bases, J lost 2 bases, and 15 bases lay in between. CDR1 and CDR2 (germline): SQVTM, ANQGSEA. Full variable domain (missing parts from reference TRBV29-1 and TRBJ1-2): SAVISQKPSRDICQRGTSLTIQCQVDSQVTMMFWYRQQPGQSLTLIATANQGSEATYESGFVIDKFPISRPNLTFSTLTVSNMSPEDSSIYLCSPRRSLNYGYTFGSGTRLTVV.

CDR3 in amino acids: CASSLLTHETQYF. The CDR3 DNA is TGTGCCAGCAGCTTGCTGACACACGAGACCCAGTACTTC. The V gene is TRBV7-9, the J gene TRBJ2-5; no clear D gene. CDR1 is SEHNR, CDR2 FQNEAQ, per germline (reference sequence). The CDR3 loop spans 13 amino acids. Trimming pared 3 bases from V and 5 bases from J, leaving 10 bases between.

This clonotype was picked up many times. The J gene is TRBJ2-7, the V gene TRBV7-8, with a tentative D call TRBD1 (6 bases). V lost 0 bases to trimming and J lost 2 bases, with 14 bases between them. CDR1 and CDR2 from the germline V gene are SGHVS and FQNEAQ. CDR3 length: 16 residues. CDR3 loop: CASSLAGAYYPYEQYF. Here the CDR3 DNA reads TGTGCCAGCAGCTTAGCGGGGGCCTACTATCCCTACGAGCAGTACTTC.

This clonotype was recorded many times. The V call is TRBV29-1, the J call TRBJ2-5, with 8 bases that match TRBD1. From germline, CDR1 is SQVTM and CDR2 ANQGSEA. This CDR3 has 13 amino acids. Unmatched junction bases numbered 8, after V lost 6 bases and J lost 5 bases. The DNA of the CDR3 is TGCAGCGTGCGGACAGGGCGTACGGAGACCCAGTACTTC. Protein: CSVRTGRTETQYF.

This clonotype was observed at least ten times. This rearrangement joins TRBV6-1 to TRBJ1-2; D remains ambiguous. Deletions cut 4 bases from V and 0 bases from J, with 15 bases between. Germline lookup yields CDR1 MNHNS and CDR2 SASEGT. This CDR3 comprises 16 residues. The CDR3 region has the DNA TGTGCCAGCAGTGCCCGGGCCATCCCCTCTAACTATGGCTACACCTTC. The encoded protein is CASSARAIPSNYGYTF.

This clonotype was detected a few times. The rearrangement uses TRBV5-5 and TRBJ1-2; 11 bases are a match to TRBD1. Germline trimming cut 6 bases from V and 7 bases from J; bases unmatched to any gene: 14. CDR1 SGHKS and CDR2 YYEKEE come from the germline V gene (reference sequence). The CDR3 runs 16 residues. The chain's CDR3 is CASIYGSGTGGGGYTF. The DNA for the CDR3 is TGTGCCAGCATCTACGGAAGCGGGACAGGGGGAGGTGGCTACACCTTC.

The V gene is TRBV12-3 or TRBV12-4, the J gene TRBJ1-1; D call uncertain. The V gene lost 7 bases and the J gene lost 7 bases, with 16 bases spanning the gap. The CDR3 loop spans 13 amino acids. In nucleotides, the CDR3 is TGTGCCAGCAACTTACAGACTACCGATGAAGCTTTCTTT. Protein: CASNLQTTDEAFF.

This clonotype showed up just a few times. J is TRBJ1-5 and V is TRBV20-1; TRBD1 is a possible D gene (6 bases). Deletions cut 5 bases from V and 4 bases from J, with 15 bases between. The CDR3 spans 14 residues. The germline CDR1 and CDR2 sequences are DFQATT and SNEGSKA (reference sequence). The DNA of the CDR3 is TGCAGTGCTGTCGGGACGCAGGGGAATCAGCCCCAGCATTTT. Translating it yields CSAVGTQGNQPQHF.